The rows below give T cell receptor beta chains drawn from one sample of a study of T cells in Graves' hyperthyroidism and ophthalmopathy. MiXCR, run by TCRdb on the multiplex PCR reads, gives a single entry per CDR3 protein. Among some 300,000 distinct CDR3 sequences listed, 10% to 15% were seen once. Sequences were obtained from blood. The source of these receptors is a woman younger than 45 with Graves' hyperthyroidism that later progressed to Graves' ophthalmopathy. Each CDR3 is given with its conserved first and last residue. D genes are given only for firm matches. Size is omitted from some rows. Given values are once, few, many or a class for expanded clones.

D gene	V gene	J gene	clone size	CDR3 DNA	CDR3 protein
.	TRBV30	TRBJ1-2	many	TGTGCCTGGAGTAACGGCTACACCTTC	CAWSNGYTF
.	TRBV20-1	TRBJ2-7	many	TGCAGTCCTACCCGGGGCTACGAGCAGTACTTC	CSPTRGYEQYF
TRBD2	TRBV9	TRBJ2-7	many	TGTGCCAGCAGCGTAGCGGGAGGGCCAGACGAGCAGTACTTC	CASSVAGGPDEQYF
TRBD1	TRBV5-1	TRBJ1-5	many	TGCGCCAGCAGCCGAGACGATATACAGGGGTATAGCAATCAGCCCCAGCATTTT	CASSRDDIQGYSNQPQHF
TRBD1	TRBV27	TRBJ1-1	many	TGTGCCAGCAGAACGAGTGGGGGGACAGCGAACACTGAAGCTTTCTTT	CASRTSGGTANTEAFF
.	TRBV18	TRBJ2-7	many	TGTGCCAGCTCACCCATTGGGGCAAGCTCCTACGAGCAGTACTTC	CASSPIGASSYEQYF
TRBD2	TRBV20-1	TRBJ2-5	many	TGCAGTGGAAGGACTAGCGTGGAGACCCAGTACTTC	CSGRTSVETQYF
.	TRBV27	TRBJ1-2	many	TGTGCCAGCAGTTTTCGGACACCTTCCTTGGGGTATGGCTACACCTTC	CASSFRTPSLGYGYTF
TRBD2	TRBV7-9	TRBJ2-7	many	TGTGCCAGCAGCTCGACTAGCGGGAGGGCAAAGGACGAGCAGTACTTC	CASSSTSGRAKDEQYF
.	TRBV4-3	TRBJ1-3	.	TGCGCCAGCAGCTCAGGGCGGGCTGGAAACACCATATATTTT	CASSSGRAGNTIYF
.	TRBV20-1	TRBJ2-4	many	TGCAGTGCTAGAGTACGGGAATCTGGCAAAAACATTCAGTACTTC	CSARVRESGKNIQYF
.	TRBV28	TRBJ2-7	many	TGTGCCAGCAGTCCCCACGGGTTACTACACGAGCAGTACTTC	CASSPHGLLHEQYF
.	TRBV12-3/TRBV12-4	TRBJ1-3	.	TGTGCCAGCAGTTTCCCCCCGGCAGGGCCTGGAAACACCATATATTTT	CASSFPPAGPGNTIYF
TRBD2	TRBV19	TRBJ2-3	few	TGTGCCAGTAGTTTACTCTCAAGCGGGAGGGCTAGCACAGATACGCAGTATTTT	CASSLLSSGRASTDTQYF
.	TRBV5-1	TRBJ1-5	once	TGCGCCAGCAGCTTGGTAATCGTACCCAGGGGCAACAATCAGCCCCAGCATTTT	CASSLVIVPRGNNQPQHF
.	TRBV27	TRBJ2-2	.	TGTGCCATCACCCAGGGGGCCGGGCGGGAGTTGTACACCGGGGAGCTGTTTTTT	CAITQGAGRELYTGELFF
.	TRBV6-1	TRBJ1-3	.	TGTGCCAGAAGGGACGCCAGCTCTGGAAACACCATATATTTT	CARRDASSGNTIYF
TRBD2	TRBV7-8	TRBJ2-1	many	TGTGCCAGCAGCTTAGGTGGCGGGAGGGCTCTTGAGCAGTTCTTC	CASSLGGGRALEQFF
TRBD1	TRBV29-1	TRBJ1-1	.	TGCAGCGTTGAGGGACAGGGGTCTCAGGCTTTCTTT	CSVEGQGSQAFF
TRBD2	TRBV9	TRBJ2-7	many	TGTGCCAGCAGCCCGGGACTAGCGAACTACGAGCAGTACTTC	CASSPGLANYEQYF
.	TRBV5-4	TRBJ2-5	.	TGTGCCAGCAGCTCGGGGACTCTGCAAGAGACCCAGTACTTC	CASSSGTLQETQYF
.	TRBV5-1	TRBJ2-6	.	TGCGCCAGCAGCTGGCCCGACTCTGGGGCCAACGTCCTGACTTTC	CASSWPDSGANVLTF
.	TRBV15	TRBJ1-3	.	TGTGCCACCAGCCCCGGGAGGGGAAACACCACATATTTT	CATSPGRGNTTYF
.	TRBV18	TRBJ1-1	many	TGTGCCAGCTCACCCAGTGGCGAGGACACTGAAGCTTTCTTT	CASSPSGEDTEAFF
TRBD2	TRBV7-9	TRBJ2-3	many	TGTGCCAGCAGCCCAACTAGCGGGGAAGGTTTGGATACGCAGTATTTT	CASSPTSGEGLDTQYF
TRBD2	TRBV27	TRBJ2-7	many	TGTGCCAGCAGTTCTCTAGCGGGGCTAACCTACGAGCAGTACTTC	CASSSLAGLTYEQYF
TRBD1	TRBV12-3/TRBV12-4	TRBJ2-3	.	TGTGCCAGCAGCTTCCCTAACAGGGGAGATAGCACAGATACGCAGTATTTT	CASSFPNRGDSTDTQYF
.	TRBV27	TRBJ1-2	many	TGTGCCAGCTTCGGGGGGGACGTCAGTAACTATGGCTACACCTTC	CASFGGDVSNYGYTF
.	TRBV7-2	TRBJ1-5	many	TGTGCCAGCAGCCGCATTGAGAATCAGCCCCAGCATTTT	CASSRIENQPQHF
TRBD1	TRBV19	TRBJ1-5	.	TGTGCCAGTAGTATCCGGACAGGGGGCGCGAGTCAGCCCCGGCATTTT	CASSIRTGGASQPRHF
TRBD1	TRBV12-3/TRBV12-4	TRBJ1-5	many	TGTGCCAGCAGTAGGACAGGGCTCGGCAATCAGCCCCAGCATTTT	CASSRTGLGNQPQHF
TRBD1	TRBV9	TRBJ1-2	few	TGTGCCAGCAGCGTGGGGACAGGGCACTATGGCTACACCTTC	CASSVGTGHYGYTF
.	TRBV30	TRBJ1-2	many	TGTGCCTGGAGCAGGGTCAACTATGGCTACACCTTC	CAWSRVNYGYTF
.	TRBV19	TRBJ1-5	few	TGTACCAGTAGTATAGAGTGGGGGAATCAGCCCCAGCATTTT	CTSSIEWGNQPQHF
TRBD1	TRBV28	TRBJ1-6	.	TGTGCCAGCAGTTTGTCGGGACAGGCCCTCTCACCCCTCCACTTT	CASSLSGQALSPLHF
TRBD2	TRBV19	TRBJ2-3	.	TGTGCCAGTAGCCCCGGGACTAGCGTACGTCGGACATACAGCACAGATACGCAGTATTTT	CASSPGTSVRRTYSTDTQYF
TRBD1	TRBV6-1	TRBJ1-2	.	TGTGCCAGCAGTGCCCAAGGGTACAGGGGCTGGTATGGCTACACCTTC	CASSAQGYRGWYGYTF
TRBD2	TRBV29-1	TRBJ2-7	many	TGCAGCGGAACTAGCGACTACGAGCAGTACTTC	CSGTSDYEQYF
TRBD1	TRBV2	TRBJ2-5	many	TGTGCCAGCAGTGGAGGGGGCAAGTTCCTACAAGAGACCCAGTACTTC	CASSGGGKFLQETQYF
.	TRBV27	TRBJ2-7	.	TGTGCCAGCAGTTTATACCCCGGGGCCTACGAGCAGTACTTC	CASSLYPGAYEQYF
.	TRBV5-4	TRBJ2-7	many	TGTGCCAGCAGCTCCAGCGGGACAATCGAGCAGTACTTC	CASSSSGTIEQYF
.	TRBV6-1	TRBJ2-5	many	TGTGCCAGCAAACAGGGACAAGAGACCCAGTACTTC	CASKQGQETQYF
.	TRBV27	TRBJ2-7	many	TGTGCCACCCGAAATTCCGGGATCCATACCTACGAGCAGTACTTC	CATRNSGIHTYEQYF
TRBD2	TRBV20-1	TRBJ2-7	many	TGCAGTGCTACTACCCCCGGGACTAGTTACGAGCAGTACTTC	CSATTPGTSYEQYF
.	TRBV5-4	TRBJ1-4	few	TGTGCCAGCAGCTTGGATCTAACAAACGAAACGAGTGAAAAACTGTTTTTT	CASSLDLTNETSEKLFF
TRBD1	TRBV28	TRBJ2-1	many	TGTGCCAGCAGTCTCGGGACAGTTCAGGGTGAGCAGTTCTTC	CASSLGTVQGEQFF
.	TRBV6-1	TRBJ1-1	many	TGTGCCAGCAGGGCGATGGGGACTGAAGCTTTCTTT	CASRAMGTEAFF
.	TRBV19	TRBJ2-1	many	TGTGCCAGTAGTTTCCGGGACGGTTACAATGAGCAGTTCTTC	CASSFRDGYNEQFF
.	TRBV6-1	TRBJ1-1	few	TGTGCCAGCAGCGCCCCAGGGACTGAAGCTTTCTTT	CASSAPGTEAFF
TRBD1	TRBV20-1	TRBJ1-2	.	TGCAGTGCCACTGGCTCACGGGACAGGGGAAACTATGGCTACACCTTC	CSATGSRDRGNYGYTF
TRBD1	TRBV6-8	TRBJ1-6	many	TGTGCCAGCAGCCAAGACCGGGACAGCGATTCACCCCTCCACTTT	CASSQDRDSDSPLHF
.	TRBV19	TRBJ2-1	.	TGTGCCAGTAGAACCCCCGGGCTCTACAATGAGCAGTTCTTC	CASRTPGLYNEQFF
.	TRBV20-1	TRBJ1-2	many	TGCAGTGCTAGCGGGTACAGCAACTATGGCTACACCTTC	CSASGYSNYGYTF
TRBD2	TRBV7-2	TRBJ2-3	many	TGTGCCAGCAGCTTCGACCGACCGCTAGCGGGAGGGCCCACAGATACGCAGTATTTT	CASSFDRPLAGGPTDTQYF
.	TRBV4-2	TRBJ2-2	few	TGTGCCAGCAGCCAAGATATGGTGGGCGGGGAGCTGTTTTTT	CASSQDMVGGELFF
.	TRBV5-4	TRBJ2-1	.	TGTGCCAGCAGCTGGCTCGCCTCCGATGAGCAGTTCTTC	CASSWLASDEQFF
TRBD1	TRBV20-1	TRBJ2-7	few	TGCAGTGCTAAGGGGATGACAGGGGGCTACGAGCAGTACTTC	CSAKGMTGGYEQYF